Listed below are T cell receptor beta chains from one sample, sequenced in a study of blood T cell repertoires in COVID-19. Some clones are missing from TCRdb's copy, which holds only in-frame ones; the method was immunoSEQ multiplex PCR. This sample has approximately 40,000 clones, with approximately 86% found just once. Sequenced material: peripheral blood. All receptors come from a man aged 55 to 70 with acute or convalescent COVID-19. Each CDR3 is given with its conserved first and last residue. The D gene is left open where the match is weak. Size is stated for part of the rows, as once, few or many counts, or as a class when the clone is expanded.

D	V	J	size	CDR3	DNA
NA	TRBV5-1	TRBJ1-4	NA	CASSLKGERLEKLFF	TGCGCCAGCAGCTTGAAGGGAGAGAGGCTTGAAAAACTGTTTTTT
TRBD2	TRBV13	TRBJ2-7	NA	CASSVTAGTSGRASQYF	TGTGCCAGCAGCGTAACAGCCGGGACTAGCGGGAGGGCGAGTCAGTACTTC
TRBD2	TRBV4-1	TRBJ2-1	NA	CASSQEIVAGTGGNEQFF	TGCGCCAGCAGCCAGGAGATCGTTGCCGGGACCGGGGGGAATGAGCAGTTCTTC
TRBD1	TRBV5-4	TRBJ2-3	NA	CASSRDRGDTQYF	TGTGCCAGCAGCCGGGACAGGGGAGATACGCAGTATTTT
NA	TRBV5-1	TRBJ2-7	NA	CASSSTLALWSYEQYF	TGCGCCAGCAGCTCAACCCTGGCCCTCTGGTCCTACGAGCAGTACTTC
NA	TRBV14	TRBJ1-1	NA	CASSQVYRLNTEAFF	TGTGCCAGCAGCCAAGTATACAGGTTGAACACTGAAGCTTTCTTT
TRBD1	TRBV2	TRBJ1-1	NA	CASVEGATTEAFF	TGTGCCAGCGTAGAGGGGGCAACCACTGAAGCTTTCTTT
NA	TRBV19	TRBJ1-1	NA	CASSIGGGYANTEAFF	TGTGCCAGTAGTATAGGGGGGGGGTACGCGAACACTGAAGCTTTCTTT
NA	TRBV2	TRBJ2-1	NA	CASTTQLSSYNEQFF	TGTGCCAGTACGACTCAATTGAGCTCCTACAATGAGCAGTTCTTC
NA	TRBV29-1	TRBJ1-2	NA	CSVTRRDSPYGYTF	TGCAGCGTCACCCGTCGGGACTCCCCCTATGGCTACACCTTC
TRBD1	TRBV3-1/TRBV3-2	TRBJ2-5	NA	CASSQFGTAYQETQYF	TGTGCCAGCAGCCAATTCGGGACAGCCTACCAAGAGACCCAGTACTTC
TRBD2	TRBV5-1	TRBJ2-5	NA	CASSFGLGGETQYF	TGCGCCAGCAGCTTCGGACTAGGTGGAGAGACCCAGTACTTC
NA	TRBV2	TRBJ2-7	NA	CASTTGAGLAREQYF	TGTGCCAGCACCACCGGAGCGGGTCTGGCTAGGGAGCAGTACTTC
NA	TRBV2	TRBJ2-6	NA	CASKVEGSGANVLTF	TGTGCCAGCAAAGTAGAGGGATCTGGGGCCAACGTCCTGACTTTC
TRBD2	TRBV28	TRBJ2-7	NA	CASSGTSQNLYEQYF	TGTGCCAGCAGCGGGACTAGCCAGAATCTATACGAGCAGTACTTC
NA	TRBV24-1	TRBJ2-3	NA	CATSDFAVASTDTQYF	TGTGCCACCAGTGATTTTGCGGTAGCTAGCACAGATACGCAGTATTTT
TRBD2	TRBV7-9	TRBJ2-5	NA	CASSLLGELAGVGETQYF	TGTGCCAGCAGCCTACTGGGGGAGCTAGCGGGAGTTGGGGAGACCCAGTACTTC
TRBD2	TRBV6-5	TRBJ2-5	NA	CASSYRGSGGKETQYF	TGTGCCAGCAGTTACAGGGGTAGCGGGGGTAAAGAGACCCAGTACTTC
NA	TRBV29-1	TRBJ2-2	NA	CSVLGELNTGELFF	TGCAGCGTTTTAGGGGAATTGAACACCGGGGAGCTGTTTTTT
TRBD2	TRBV28	TRBJ2-4	once	CASSSPGLAGGPIQYF	TGTGCCAGCAGTTCGCCGGGACTAGCGGGAGGTCCTATTCAGTACTTC
NA	TRBV11-2	TRBJ2-1	NA	CASTPELAYNEQFF	TGTGCCAGCACACCCGAACTAGCCTACAATGAGCAGTTCTTC
TRBD1	TRBV10-1	TRBJ1-1	once	CASSGPPGQGSNTEAFF	TGCGCCAGCAGTGGGCCCCCGGGACAGGGCTCGAACACTGAAGCTTTCTTT
TRBD1	TRBV6-5	TRBJ2-7	NA	CASSRDRGLLYF	TGTGCCAGCAGCAGAGACAGGGGGCTATTGTACTTC
NA	TRBV29-1	TRBJ2-1	once	CSVERENPFVFF	TGCAGCGTTGAGAGGGAAAACCCGTTTGTTTTCTTC
NA	TRBV5-1	TRBJ2-1	NA	CASSLTSNSYNEQFF	TGCGCCAGCAGCTTGACTAGTAACTCCTACAATGAGCAGTTCTTC
TRBD1	TRBV7-9	TRBJ1-1	NA	CASSSLGQVNTEAFF	TGTGCCAGCAGCTCCTTGGGACAGGTGAACACTGAAGCTTTCTTT
TRBD2	TRBV7-7	TRBJ2-3	NA	CASSASGSTDTQYF	TGTGCTAGCAGCGCTAGCGGCAGCACAGATACGCAGTATTTT
TRBD1	TRBV6-5	TRBJ1-2	NA	CASSKSGTVNYGYTF	TGTGCCAGCAGTAAATCCGGGACAGTAAACTATGGCTACACCTTC
TRBD2	TRBV3-1/TRBV3-2	TRBJ2-3	NA	CASSQTLAGTDTQYF	TGTGCCAGCAGCCAAACACTAGCGGGCACAGATACGCAGTATTTT
NA	TRBV29-1	TRBJ2-7	NA	CSVSWGGRYEQYF	TGCAGCGTGTCTTGGGGAGGCCGCTACGAGCAGTACTTC
NA	TRBV13	TRBJ2-3	NA	CASSPSRSADTQYF	TGTGCCAGCAGCCCCTCGAGGAGCGCGGATACGCAGTATTTT
NA	TRBV5-6	TRBJ2-1	NA	CASSLDPVSSYNEQFF	TGTGCCAGCAGCTTGGACCCGGTGAGCTCCTACAATGAGCAGTTCTTC
TRBD2	TRBV19	TRBJ2-1	once	CASSHPGTSGHNEQFF	TGTGCCAGTAGTCACCCAGGGACTAGCGGACACAATGAGCAGTTCTTC
TRBD2	TRBV18	TRBJ2-6	NA	CASSPGRAPGANVLTF	TGTGCCAGCTCACCTGGGAGGGCCCCTGGGGCCAACGTCCTGACTTTC
TRBD1	TRBV9	TRBJ1-5	NA	CASSETGGNQPQHF	TGTGCCAGCAGCGAGACAGGGGGGAATCAGCCCCAGCATTTT
NA	TRBV7-8	TRBJ1-5	NA	CASSQTAGSQPQHF	TGTGCCAGCAGTCAAACGGCAGGCAGTCAGCCCCAGCATTTT
NA	TRBV12-3/TRBV12-4	TRBJ1-1	NA	CASSPGGTEAFF	TGTGCCAGCAGTCCGGGGGGCACTGAAGCTTTCTTT
TRBD2	TRBV7-9	TRBJ2-2	few	CASSFLAGLNTGELFF	TGTGCCAGCAGCTTTCTAGCGGGACTTAACACCGGGGAGCTGTTTTTT
TRBD2	TRBV6-5	TRBJ2-5	NA	CASSYSRLAGGETQYF	TGTGCCAGCAGTTACTCGAGGCTAGCGGGAGGAGAGACCCAGTACTTC
TRBD1	TRBV19	TRBJ1-6	NA	CASSETGGRGDSPLHF	TGTGCCAGTAGTGAGACAGGGGGAAGAGGTGATTCACCCCTCCACTTT
NA	TRBV7-2	TRBJ2-3	NA	CASSLASSRDTQYF	TGTGCCAGCAGCTTAGCGTCTAGTAGGGATACGCAGTATTTT
TRBD1	TRBV29-1	TRBJ2-1	NA	CSGAGTGELNEQFF	TGCAGCGGGGCCGGGACAGGGGAATTAAATGAGCAGTTCTTC
TRBD2	TRBV7-9	TRBJ2-3	NA	CASNGLAGVTDTQYF	TGTGCCAGTAACGGACTAGCGGGGGTCACAGATACGCAGTATTTT
TRBD2	TRBV11-2	TRBJ2-3	NA	CASSKISGSGRDTDTQYF	TGTGCCAGCAGCAAAATAAGCGGGAGTGGGCGGGACACAGATACGCAGTATTTT
NA	TRBV19	TRBJ1-5	NA	CASGEGPNQPQHF	TGTGCCAGTGGGGAGGGCCCAAACCAGCCCCAGCATTTT
TRBD1	TRBV2	TRBJ1-1	once	CASRRGDRNMNTEAFF	TGTGCCAGCAGACGGGGGGACAGGAACATGAACACTGAAGCTTTCTTT
TRBD1	TRBV12-3/TRBV12-4	TRBJ1-4	NA	CASRTPGGGKLFF	TGTGCCAGCAGGACCCCAGGGGGCGGAAAACTGTTTTTT
NA	TRBV6-4	TRBJ2-3	NA	CASSGQGSNTDTQYF	TGTGCCAGCAGTGGCCAGGGGTCAAACACAGATACGCAGTATTTT
NA	TRBV27	TRBJ2-3	NA	CASRGSRGAGGTDTQYF	TGTGCCAGCAGAGGAAGTCGCGGGGCCGGGGGCACAGATACGCAGTATTTT
TRBD1	TRBV6-1	TRBJ2-1	NA	CASSEWTGSYNEQFF	TGTGCCAGCAGTGAATGGACAGGTTCCTACAATGAGCAGTTCTTC
NA	TRBV6-6	TRBJ1-1	few	CASRAPMDTEAFF	TGTGCCAGCAGGGCCCCGATGGACACTGAAGCTTTCTTT
NA	TRBV7-8	TRBJ2-5	NA	CASSIEETQYF	TGTGCCAGCAGCATCGAAGAGACCCAGTACTTC
TRBD1	TRBV11-3	TRBJ1-1	NA	CASSTSGGRGTEAFF	TGTGCCAGCAGCACCTCAGGGGGACGGGGCACTGAAGCTTTCTTT